The clone carrying this T cell receptor beta chain was seen many times. These data are taken from a study of T cells in Graves' hyperthyroidism and ophthalmopathy. Background on the study: Peripheral blood was acquired at first diagnosis, ahead of any therapy whatsoever.

RNA transcripts yielded amplified TCR beta CDR3 regions. The TCR CDR3 was amplified in a first-round RT-PCR using the HTBI primer set. TCRdb reanalysed the multiplex PCR reads using MiXCR and keeps one entry per CDR3 protein. The data contain about 530,000 distinct CDR3 sequences, under 20% of them singletons. The germline gives CDR1 SEHNR, CDR2 FQNEAQ (reference sequence). The CDR3 contains 17 residues. V lost 3 bases, J lost 7 bases, and 14 bases stayed unmatched. This chain connects TRBV7-9 to TRBJ2-1; 8 bases are shared with TRBD2. The sequenced sample was blood. This TCR came from a young woman with Graves' ophthalmopathy. The CDR3 bases are TGTGCCAGCAGCTTCCTGGCCAGCGGGGGAAACCCAAATGAGCAGTTCTTC. Translating gives CASSFLASGGNPNEQFF.